The source of this TCR beta chain is a study of T-cell reconstitution after alpha-beta-depleted transplantation in children (dated by TCRdb to about 2016). Turning to the overall study: Using TCR repertoire profiling, the study followed T-cell immune reconstitution in a quantitative way in children after TCRalphabeta/CD19-depleted allogeneic hematopoietic cell transplantation.

The library was produced with PCR. The instrument was an Illumina HiSeq 2500. To normalize quantification of the TCRbeta repertoire, the TCR libraries were built with molecular barcoding that relied on unique molecular identifiers. TCRdb cleaned the public reads at Q25 with fastp, built clones with MiXCR and kept in-frame beta chains. Merged by CDR3 protein, the rows form single entries marked with the most common genes and DNA. This sample lists some 260,000 distinct CDR3 sequences; about 24% were detected once. More than 4.5% of the sample goes to the ten largest clones. Interpreted using the paper, the treatment or condition label stands for: allogeneic hematopoietic cell transplantation with graft depleted of TCRalphabeta T cells and CD19 B cells. The transplant recipients were children given TCRalphabeta/CD19-depleted allogeneic hematopoietic cell grafts. Study-level results and caveats: The apparently early alphabetaT-cell count recovery about two months after transplant was reportedly dependent on only several hundred rapidly expanded clones derived from non-depleted graft cells. In some patients, the high TCRbeta diversity seen at day 60 was put down to recipient T cells and intrathymic progenitors that had survived conditioning. Hyperexpanded clone frequencies declined over subsequent months; after one year, T-cell counts and TCRbeta diversity were mostly attributed to newly produced T cells.

This clonotype was seen only a few times. Its specific antigen is unknown. Base qualities are missing; no much larger clone stands one base away. V and J are trimmed by 2 bases and 6 bases, and the gene matches miss 3 bases of the junction. The CDR3 numbers 14 residues from cysteine through phenylalanine. Only the CDR3 DNA is retained, 42 bases long and in frame from the first base. The germline V gene supplies CDR1 MGHRA and CDR2 YSYEKL. The chain couples TRBV4-1 to TRBJ2-3; TRBD2 agrees with 9 junctional bases. The TCR was taken from a female patient aged 2-15 years who had a stem cell transplant for congenital amegakaryocytic thrombocytopenia, so the T cells may come from the graft donor. The source was PBMCs, mostly from graft donor cells, collected 360 days after TCRalphabeta/CD19-depleted stem cell transplant. In nucleotides, the sequence is TGCGCCAGCAGCCAAAACCTAGCGGGGGATACGCAGTATTTT. This codes for CASSQNLAGDTQYF.